The rows below give T cell receptor beta chains drawn from one sample of a study of shared clonotypes between healthy human individuals. Measured with immunoSEQ multiplex PCR; TCRdb has only the in-frame clones, and not every one. The profile shows around 700,000 clones, under 80% of them singletons. The sequenced sample consisted of memory CD4+ T cells sorted from blood. These receptors all stem from a young woman in good health. Each CDR3 is given with its conserved first and last residue. Fields, in order: CDR3 DNA, CDR3 protein, clone size, D gene, J gene, V gene. A D gene is named only where the DNA matches it firmly. Size is omitted from some rows. Given values are once, few, many or a class for expanded clones.

DNA: TGCGCCAGCAGCCAAGTCCTCGGGGGGCGGAAAGAGACCCAGTACTTC; CDR3: CASSQVLGGRKETQYF; size: .; D: .; J: TRBJ2-5; V: TRBV4-1
DNA: TGTGCCAACGAGAATTCTGGGGCCAACGTCCTGACTTTC; CDR3: CANENSGANVLTF; size: .; D: .; J: TRBJ2-6; V: TRBV7-9
DNA: TGTGCCTGGAGTGTACATCAAGGGTCCACAGATACGCAGTATTTT; CDR3: CAWSVHQGSTDTQYF; size: .; D: .; J: TRBJ2-3; V: TRBV30
DNA: TGTGCCAGCAGCATAAGTTTTAGTAGCAATCAGCCCCAGCATTTT; CDR3: CASSISFSSNQPQHF; size: once; D: .; J: TRBJ1-5; V: TRBV7-2
DNA: TGTGCCAGCAGCCCGGATCTTTTTAGGAACACTGAAGCTTTCTTT; CDR3: CASSPDLFRNTEAFF; size: .; D: .; J: TRBJ1-1; V: TRBV5-4
DNA: TGTGCCAGCAACCTAGACGGGCTCGCCCTCTATGGCTACACCTTC; CDR3: CASNLDGLALYGYTF; size: few; D: .; J: TRBJ1-2; V: TRBV2
DNA: TGCGCCAGCAGCCAAGATTTTAACGGCCAGCCCCAGCATTTT; CDR3: CASSQDFNGQPQHF; size: .; D: .; J: TRBJ1-5; V: TRBV4-1
DNA: TGTGCCACCAGCAGCCGGGATACTAGCGCTACCTACGAGCAGTACTTC; CDR3: CATSSRDTSATYEQYF; size: .; D: TRBD2; J: TRBJ2-7; V: TRBV15
DNA: TGTGCCAGTAGTCCATACACCCAAAACACTGAAGCTTTCTTT; CDR3: CASSPYTQNTEAFF; size: .; D: .; J: TRBJ1-1; V: TRBV19
DNA: TGTGCCACCAGCAGAGTCCCCGGTTTGGAGGGAGACCTGAACACCGGGGAGCTGTTTTTT; CDR3: CATSRVPGLEGDLNTGELFF; size: .; D: .; J: TRBJ2-2; V: TRBV15
DNA: TGTGCCAGCAACAAAAGGCCCCCAGCGAAAGACGCTAGCACAGATACGCAGTATTTT; CDR3: CASNKRPPAKDASTDTQYF; size: .; D: .; J: TRBJ2-3; V: TRBV27
DNA: TGTGCCAGCCTGCTGGATGGAAGTCGTGAGCAGTACTTC; CDR3: CASLLDGSREQYF; size: .; D: .; J: TRBJ2-7; V: TRBV2
DNA: TGCGCCAGCAGAGGGAGCACCGGGGAGCTGTTTTTT; CDR3: CASRGSTGELFF; size: .; D: .; J: TRBJ2-2; V: TRBV5-1
DNA: TGCGCCAGCAGCTTGGTGTGGGGCCCGAACACCGGGGAGCTGTTTTTT; CDR3: CASSLVWGPNTGELFF; size: few; D: .; J: TRBJ2-2; V: TRBV5-1
DNA: TGTGCCAGCAACGGCGGGAGGGCGGGCAATGAGCAGTTCTTC; CDR3: CASNGGRAGNEQFF; size: few; D: TRBD2; J: TRBJ2-1; V: TRBV11-2
DNA: TGTGCCAGCAGCTCCCGTTGGGTCTCTGGCACAGATACGCAGTATTTT; CDR3: CASSSRWVSGTDTQYF; size: .; D: .; J: TRBJ2-3; V: TRBV7-8
DNA: TGTGCCAGCAGCTCCACCGGGACAGGGGGCGACGAGCAGTACTTC; CDR3: CASSSTGTGGDEQYF; size: .; D: TRBD1; J: TRBJ2-7; V: TRBV6-4
DNA: TGTGCCAGCAGTCCTAGCGGGATACAACTCGAGCAGTACTTC; CDR3: CASSPSGIQLEQYF; size: .; D: TRBD2; J: TRBJ2-7; V: TRBV2
DNA: TGCGCCAGCTGGGGGGGACTAGCGGGAGCTGGGCATGAGCAGTTCTTC; CDR3: CASWGGLAGAGHEQFF; size: few; D: TRBD2; J: TRBJ2-1; V: TRBV5-1
DNA: TGCGCCAGCAGCTTGGGGACAGGGGGCCTCGAGCAGTACTTC; CDR3: CASSLGTGGLEQYF; size: once; D: TRBD1; J: TRBJ2-7; V: TRBV5-1
DNA: TGTGCCAGCAGTTTAGGGACGGGTAACATGAACACTGAAGCTTTCTTT; CDR3: CASSLGTGNMNTEAFF; size: .; D: .; J: TRBJ1-1; V: TRBV28
DNA: TGTGCCAGCAGTTTAAGGAATGGAAACATTCAGTACTTC; CDR3: CASSLRNGNIQYF; size: many; D: .; J: TRBJ2-4; V: TRBV28
DNA: TGTGCCAGCAGTTTCCAGGCGGCGACGTATGGCTACACCTTC; CDR3: CASSFQAATYGYTF; size: .; D: .; J: TRBJ1-2; V: TRBV6-6
DNA: TGTGCCAGCAGTCCACACCGCTATGGCTACACCTTC; CDR3: CASSPHRYGYTF; size: .; D: .; J: TRBJ1-2; V: TRBV28
DNA: TGCAGCGTTGTTCAACTAGCATTCTACAATGAGCAGTTCTTC; CDR3: CSVVQLAFYNEQFF; size: .; D: .; J: TRBJ2-1; V: TRBV29-1
DNA: TGTGCCAGTACAGGGTGGAACACCGGGGAGCTGTTTTTT; CDR3: CASTGWNTGELFF; size: .; D: .; J: TRBJ2-2; V: TRBV19
DNA: TGTGCCAGCTCACAACCGGGTCCGCATGCCTACGAGCAGTACTTC; CDR3: CASSQPGPHAYEQYF; size: .; D: .; J: TRBJ2-7; V: TRBV18
DNA: TGTGCCAGTAGTATAGATGTCGTAACAGGGAATCAGCCCCAGCATTTT; CDR3: CASSIDVVTGNQPQHF; size: .; D: .; J: TRBJ1-5; V: TRBV19
DNA: TGTGCCAGTAGTACGGGACGGTCCCACCTCTCGTACCAAGAGACCCAGTACTTC; CDR3: CASSTGRSHLSYQETQYF; size: .; D: .; J: TRBJ2-5; V: TRBV19
DNA: TGTGCCAGCTCGGATATAGCGGGGCCGAACACCGGGGAGCTGTTTTTT; CDR3: CASSDIAGPNTGELFF; size: once; D: TRBD2; J: TRBJ2-2; V: TRBV18
DNA: TGTGCCAGCAGCTCAGAGCGGAGCGGAGATACGCAGTATTTT; CDR3: CASSSERSGDTQYF; size: .; D: .; J: TRBJ2-3; V: TRBV7-6